The next 8 T cell receptor beta chains were all read from a single sample in a study of blood T cells in healthy people across ages. Alongside a J-beta primer mix, a sample-barcoded 5' primer served in a second PCR lasting roughly 7 to 11 cycles. In TCRdb, the 5' RACE reads were re-called with MiXCR into one record per CDR3 protein. The sample shows around 1,100,000 distinct CDR3 sequences, 35% to 40% of them seen only once. Sequenced input: blood. These receptor sequences come from a man in his late teens or twenties in good health.

This chain uses TRBV19 with TRBJ2-7; D might be TRBD2 (5 bases). Germline V CDR1 and CDR2: LNHDA, SQIVND (reference sequence). Trimming removed 7 bases at V and 5 bases at J, with 15 bases between. The CDR3 has 13 amino acids. The CDR3 sequence: CASNPTRGDEQYF. In nucleotides, the CDR3 is TGTGCCAGTAACCCGACACGGGGAGACGAGCAGTACTTC.

The chain has TRBV12-3 or TRBV12-4 and TRBJ2-3; D perhaps matches TRBD2 (5 bases). CDR3 size: 13 residues. Deletions cut 5 bases from V and 8 bases from J, with 14 bases between. The CDR3 nucleotides are TGTGCCAGCAGTCCAACTAGGGAGAGTACGCAGTATTTT. Its protein is CASSPTRESTQYF.

The chain uses TRBV7-2 and TRBJ2-1, with 11 bases lining up with TRBD2. The CDR3 length is 16 residues. J gave up 9 bases and V 5 bases, and 12 bases lay outside the gene matches. Looked up from germline, CDR1 is SGHTA and CDR2 is FQGNSA. The CDR3 sequence: CASSLYGTSGEAEQFF. CDR3 DNA: TGTGCCAGCAGCCTCTACGGGACTAGCGGAGAGGCTGAGCAGTTCTTC.

This clonotype has just a few counts. The chain combines TRBV12-3 or TRBV12-4 with TRBJ1-6; D is perhaps TRBD1 (6 bases). V was cut by 3 bases and J by 5 bases, with 11 bases left in between. This CDR3 region has 15 residues. The DNA for the CDR3 is TGTGCCAGCAGTTTCAGGGGCTCACATAATTCACCCCTCCACTTT. Its translation: CASSFRGSHNSPLHF.

This clonotype has at least ten counts. The chain uses TRBV7-2 and TRBJ2-3; D remains unclear. The length of the CDR3 is 14 residues. Germline V gives CDR1 SGHTA, CDR2 FQGNSA. Trimming took off 0 bases at V and 5 bases at J, with 9 bases between the two ends. The CDR3 bases are TGTGCCAGCAGCTTAGCGCGAGGTAGAGATACGCAGTATTTT. This gives the protein CASSLARGRDTQYF.

The V gene is TRBV4-2, the J gene TRBJ1-2; a possible D gene is TRBD1 (6 bases). Looked up from germline, CDR1 is LGHNA and CDR2 is YNFKEQ. The CDR3 has 13 amino acids. V was trimmed by 1 base and J by 8 bases, leaving 11 bases between them. This CDR3 is CASSQVDSQGYTF. In DNA form, the CDR3 reads TGTGCCAGCAGCCAAGTGGACAGTCAGGGCTACACCTTC.

This clonotype was recorded a few times. The chain employs TRBV7-6 and TRBJ1-1; D gene unclear. Deletions cut 5 bases from V and 6 bases from J, with 10 bases between. CDR1 SGHVS and CDR2 FNYEAQ come from the germline V gene. The length of the CDR3 is 12 residues. The CDR3 nucleotides read TGTGCCAGCAGCCCTCAGTCTCCTGAAGCTTTCTTT. Its translation is CASSPQSPEAFF.

The chain combines TRBV5-6 with TRBJ1-2, with D perhaps matching TRBD1 (6 bases). The CDR3 totals 14 residues. Trimming removed 2 bases at V and 7 bases at J, with 15 bases between. The germline V gene encodes CDR1 SGHDT and CDR2 YYEEEE. CDR3 in amino acids: CASSFINREFGYTF. The CDR3 region has the DNA TGTGCCAGCAGCTTCATCAACAGGGAGTTTGGCTACACCTTC.